This TCR beta chain originates from a study of radiation and T cells in renal cell carcinoma. The CDR3 spans 17 residues. With V trimmed by 0 bases and J by 6 bases, 14 bases remained unmatched. CDR1 and CDR2 (germline): KGHSY, FQNENV. Time point in this sample: blood 2 weeks post-SBRT. Treatment here: 15 Gy SBRT to primary tumor, nephrectomy 4 weeks later. This renal cell carcinoma was of the clear cell type. Using immunoSEQ multiplex PCR, the repertoire was profiled, and TCRdb retains in-frame clones only, with some absent. This table holds 160,000 or so clones, around 90% found once. This receptor was obtained from a woman in her fifties or sixties with renal cell carcinoma. The rearrangement joins TRBV16 to TRBJ2-7, with 7 bases lining up with TRBD1. This sample comprised blood, obtained from a patient whose treatment included radiotherapy and nephrectomy. The CDR3 nucleotides are TGTGCCAGCAGCCAATCCAGCCAGACAGGGACCCTTCGCGAGCAGTACTTC. Translating gives CASSQSSQTGTLREQYF.